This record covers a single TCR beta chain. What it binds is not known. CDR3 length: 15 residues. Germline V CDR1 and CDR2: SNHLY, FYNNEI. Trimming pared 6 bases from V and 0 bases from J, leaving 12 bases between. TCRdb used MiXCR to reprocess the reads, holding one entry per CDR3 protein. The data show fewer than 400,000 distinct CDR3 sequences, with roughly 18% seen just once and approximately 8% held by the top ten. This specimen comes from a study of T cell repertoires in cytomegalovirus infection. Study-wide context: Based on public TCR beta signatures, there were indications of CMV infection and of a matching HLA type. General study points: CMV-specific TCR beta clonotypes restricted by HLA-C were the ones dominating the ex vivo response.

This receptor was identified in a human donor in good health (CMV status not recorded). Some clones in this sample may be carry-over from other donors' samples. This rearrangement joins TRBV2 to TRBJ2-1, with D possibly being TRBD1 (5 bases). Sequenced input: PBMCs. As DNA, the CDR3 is TGTGCCAGCAGGGTAGACAGACGCTCCTACAATGAGCAGTTCTTC. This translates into CASRVDRRSYNEQFF.